The T cell receptor beta chain described here comes from a study of OX40 agonist ivuxolimab in advanced cancers. Study background: As their treatment, patients were administered ivuxolimab, an agonistic anti-OX40 (CD134) antibody. Aged roughly 23 to 79 with a mean of 60 years, they were around 83% male.

In germline, CDR1 is SGHVS, CDR2 FQNEAQ. The CDR3 runs 14 residues. V lost 5 bases, J lost 5 bases, and 4 bases stayed unmatched. Study observations and caveats: People who partly responded at 0.1-3.0 mg/kg had some of the least clonal expansion seen.

A word on this clone: Its matching antigen is unknown.

The table came from immunoSEQ multiplex PCR; TCRdb's copy has only in-frame clones and leaves some out. Of fewer than 85,000 clones in the sample, 88% were seen once. Source: CD4+ or CD8+ T cells sorted from blood, taken in a trial of the OX40 agonist ivuxolimab. This clonotype was obtained from an adult with an advanced solid tumor such as melanoma, head and neck, liver or kidney cancer. The genes are TRBV7-8 and TRBJ1-5; 9 positions match TRBD1. The CDR3 DNA sequence: TGTGCCAGCAGCGGGGACAGGGCATATCAGCCCCAGCATTTT. It translates to CASSGDRAYQPQHF. Drawing the rest from reference TRBV7-8 and TRBJ1-5, the complete variable domain is GAGVSQSPRYKVAKRGQDVALRCDPISGHVSLFWYQQALGQGPEFLTYFQNEAQLDKSGLPSDRFFAERPEGSVSTLKIQRTQQEDSAVYLCASSGDRAYQPQHFGDGTRLSIL.